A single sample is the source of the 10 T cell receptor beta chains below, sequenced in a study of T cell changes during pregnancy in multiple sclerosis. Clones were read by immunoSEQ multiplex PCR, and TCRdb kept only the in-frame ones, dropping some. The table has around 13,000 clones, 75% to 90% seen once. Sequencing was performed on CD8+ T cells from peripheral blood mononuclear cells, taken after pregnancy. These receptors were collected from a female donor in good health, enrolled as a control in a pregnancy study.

The CDR3 DNA reads TGTGCCAGCAGCTTTAGTACAGGGGGCGCGGTTGGTGGAAACACCATATATTTT. It is translated as CASSFSTGGAVGGNTIYF. The chain recombines TRBV13 with TRBJ1-3, with 9 bases identical to TRBD1. Germline V gene sequence: CDR1 PRHDT, CDR2 FYEKMQ (reference sequence). The CDR3 consists of 18 residues. V shed 3 bases and J 3 bases; nucleotides not matched to a gene: 12.

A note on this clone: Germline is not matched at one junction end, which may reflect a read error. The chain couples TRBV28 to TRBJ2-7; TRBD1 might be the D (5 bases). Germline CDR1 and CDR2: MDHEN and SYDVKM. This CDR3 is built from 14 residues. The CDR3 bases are TGTGCCAGCAGTTTTCGTCAGGGTTCCTACGAGCGGTACTTC. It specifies CASSFRQGSYERYF.

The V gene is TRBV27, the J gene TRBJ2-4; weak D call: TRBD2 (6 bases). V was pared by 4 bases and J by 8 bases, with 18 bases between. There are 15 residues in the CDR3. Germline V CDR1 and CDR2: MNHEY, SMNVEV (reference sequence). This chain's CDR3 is CASSWGTGTLDIQYF. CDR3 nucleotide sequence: TGTGCCAGCAGTTGGGGAACCGGGACTCTAGACATTCAGTACTTC.

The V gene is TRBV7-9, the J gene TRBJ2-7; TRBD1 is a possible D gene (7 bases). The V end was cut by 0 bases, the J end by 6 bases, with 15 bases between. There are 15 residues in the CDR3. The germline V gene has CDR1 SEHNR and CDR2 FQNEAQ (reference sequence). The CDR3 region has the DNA TGTGCCAGCAGCTTAGCCCCAGGGGGGATGATCGAGCAGTACTTC. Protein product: CASSLAPGGMIEQYF. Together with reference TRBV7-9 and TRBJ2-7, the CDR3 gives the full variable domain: DTGVSQNPRHKITKRGQNVTFRCDPISEHNRLYWYRQTLGQGPEFLTYFQNEAQLEKSRLLSDRFSAERPKGSFSTLEIQRTEQGDSAMYLCASSLAPGGMIEQYFGPGTRLTVT.

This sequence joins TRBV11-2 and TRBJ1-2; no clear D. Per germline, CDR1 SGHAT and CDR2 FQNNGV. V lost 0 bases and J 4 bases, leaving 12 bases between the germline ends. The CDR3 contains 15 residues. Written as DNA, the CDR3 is TGTGCCAGCAGCTTAGACGTAGACATGCTCTATGGCTACACCTTC. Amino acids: CASSLDVDMLYGYTF.

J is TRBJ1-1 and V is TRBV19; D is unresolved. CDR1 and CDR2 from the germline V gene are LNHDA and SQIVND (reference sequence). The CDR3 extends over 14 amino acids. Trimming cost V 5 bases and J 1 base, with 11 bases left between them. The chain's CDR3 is CASSSYTENTEAFF. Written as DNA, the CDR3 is TGTGCCAGTAGTTCATATACAGAGAACACTGAAGCTTTCTTT.

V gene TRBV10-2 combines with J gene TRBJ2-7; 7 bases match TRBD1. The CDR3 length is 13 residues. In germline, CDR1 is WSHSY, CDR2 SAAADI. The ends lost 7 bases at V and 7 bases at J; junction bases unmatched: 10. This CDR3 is CASTNRGTGEQYF. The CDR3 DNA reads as TGCGCCAGCACGAACAGGGGTACGGGGGAGCAGTACTTC.

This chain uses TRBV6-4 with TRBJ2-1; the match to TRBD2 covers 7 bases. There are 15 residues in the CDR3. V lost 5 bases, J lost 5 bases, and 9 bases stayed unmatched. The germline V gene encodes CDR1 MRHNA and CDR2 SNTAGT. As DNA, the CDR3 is TGTGCCAGCAGTCCCTCTAGCGGTAGCCACAATGAGCAGTTCTTC. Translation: CASSPSSGSHNEQFF.

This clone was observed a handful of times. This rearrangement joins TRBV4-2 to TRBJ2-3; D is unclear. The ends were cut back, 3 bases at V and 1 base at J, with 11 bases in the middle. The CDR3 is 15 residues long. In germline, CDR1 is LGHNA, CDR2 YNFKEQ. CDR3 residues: CASSHSTEGTDTQYF. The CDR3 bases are TGTGCCAGCAGCCATTCTACCGAGGGCACAGATACGCAGTATTTT.

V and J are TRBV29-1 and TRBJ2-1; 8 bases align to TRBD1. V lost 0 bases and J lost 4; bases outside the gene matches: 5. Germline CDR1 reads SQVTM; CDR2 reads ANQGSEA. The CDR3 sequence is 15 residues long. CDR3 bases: TGCAGCGTTGAAGATCGACAGGGGTTATACAATGAGCAGTTCTTC. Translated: CSVEDRQGLYNEQFF.